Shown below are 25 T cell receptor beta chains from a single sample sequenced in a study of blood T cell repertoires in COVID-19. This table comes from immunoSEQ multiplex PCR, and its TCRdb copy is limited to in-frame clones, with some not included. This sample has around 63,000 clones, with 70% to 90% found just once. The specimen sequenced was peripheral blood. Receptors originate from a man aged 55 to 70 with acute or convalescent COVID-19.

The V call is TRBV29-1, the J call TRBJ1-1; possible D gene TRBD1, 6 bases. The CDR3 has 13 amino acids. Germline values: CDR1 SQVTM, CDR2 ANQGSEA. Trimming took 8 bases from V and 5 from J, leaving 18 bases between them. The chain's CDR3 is CSSRTQGRTEAFF. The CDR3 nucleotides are TGCAGCTCTCGGACACAGGGTAGGACTGAAGCTTTCTTT.

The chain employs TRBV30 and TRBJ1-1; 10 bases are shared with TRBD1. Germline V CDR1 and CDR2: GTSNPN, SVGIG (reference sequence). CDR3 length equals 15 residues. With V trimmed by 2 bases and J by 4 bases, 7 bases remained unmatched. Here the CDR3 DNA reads TGTGCCTGGAGTATCTCGGACAGGGGGATCACTGAAGCTTTCTTT. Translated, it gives CAWSISDRGITEAFF.

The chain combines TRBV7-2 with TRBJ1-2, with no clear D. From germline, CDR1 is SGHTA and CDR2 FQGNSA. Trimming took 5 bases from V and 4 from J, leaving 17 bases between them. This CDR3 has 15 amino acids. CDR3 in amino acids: CASSTQERTGYGYTF. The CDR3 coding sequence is TGTGCCAGCAGCACCCAAGAGCGAACCGGCTATGGCTACACCTTC.

The CDR3 nucleotides read TGTGCCAGCAGTACGAACGGGGGTGGGTCCTACGAGCAGTACTTC. Translated: CASSTNGGGSYEQYF. The rearrangement links TRBV2 to TRBJ2-7; D possibly corresponds to TRBD2 (6 bases). CDR1 and CDR2 from the germline V gene are SNHLY and FYNNEI. CDR3 length: 15 residues. V was clipped by 5 bases and J by 1 base, with 15 bases between them.

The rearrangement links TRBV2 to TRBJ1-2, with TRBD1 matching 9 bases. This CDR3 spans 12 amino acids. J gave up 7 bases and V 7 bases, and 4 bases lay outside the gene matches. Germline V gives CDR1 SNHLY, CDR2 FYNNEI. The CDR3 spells CASTGTGSGYTF. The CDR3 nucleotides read TGTGCCAGCACAGGGACAGGGAGTGGCTACACCTTC.

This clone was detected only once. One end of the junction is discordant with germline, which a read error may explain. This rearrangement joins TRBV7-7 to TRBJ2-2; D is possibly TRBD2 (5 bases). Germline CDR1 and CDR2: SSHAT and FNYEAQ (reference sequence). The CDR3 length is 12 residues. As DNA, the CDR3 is TGTGCTAGCAGCCGGGGATCCGGGGAGCTGTTTTTT. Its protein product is CASSRGSGELFF.

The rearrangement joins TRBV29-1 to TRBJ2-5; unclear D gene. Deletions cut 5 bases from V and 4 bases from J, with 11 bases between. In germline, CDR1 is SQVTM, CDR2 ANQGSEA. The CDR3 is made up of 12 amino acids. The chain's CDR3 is CSVSGSLETQYF. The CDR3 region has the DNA TGCAGCGTTTCTGGCAGTTTAGAGACCCAGTACTTC.

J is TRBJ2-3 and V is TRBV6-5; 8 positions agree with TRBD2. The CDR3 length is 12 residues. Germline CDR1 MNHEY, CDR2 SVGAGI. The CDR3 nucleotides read TGTAGAGCGGGGGTTTGGGCAGATACGCAGTATTTT. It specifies CRAGVWADTQYF.

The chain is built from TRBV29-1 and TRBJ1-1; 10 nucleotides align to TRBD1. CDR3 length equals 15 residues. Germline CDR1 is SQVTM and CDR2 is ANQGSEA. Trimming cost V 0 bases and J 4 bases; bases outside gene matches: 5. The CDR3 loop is CSVEDRRTGGTEAFF. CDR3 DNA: TGCAGCGTTGAAGATCGTAGGACAGGGGGCACTGAAGCTTTCTTT.

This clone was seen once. The CDR3, as DNA: TGTGCCACCAGTGCGGGACAGTACCAAGAGACCCAGTACTTC. Residues: CATSAGQYQETQYF. The V gene is TRBV24-1, the J gene TRBJ2-5; 7 bases map to TRBD1. V trimming: 5 bases; J trimming: 0 bases; junction bases outside the gene matches: 2. The germline gives CDR1 KGHDR, CDR2 SFDVKD. CDR3 length equals 14 residues.

Here the CDR3 reads CASRPGGTGDEKLFF. The CDR3 DNA reads TGTGCCAGCAGGCCTGGCGGGACGGGAGATGAAAAACTGTTTTTT. V and J are TRBV28 and TRBJ1-4; a possible D gene is TRBD1 (5 bases). Trimming took 6 bases from V and 6 from J, leaving 17 bases between them. Germline CDR1 MDHEN, CDR2 SYDVKM. The CDR3 is 15 residues long.

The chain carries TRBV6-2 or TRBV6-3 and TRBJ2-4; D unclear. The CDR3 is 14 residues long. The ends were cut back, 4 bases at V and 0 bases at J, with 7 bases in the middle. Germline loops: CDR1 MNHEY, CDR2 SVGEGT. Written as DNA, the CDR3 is TGTGCCAGCAGTTTAGCACTAGCCAAAAACATTCAGTACTTC. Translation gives CASSLALAKNIQYF.

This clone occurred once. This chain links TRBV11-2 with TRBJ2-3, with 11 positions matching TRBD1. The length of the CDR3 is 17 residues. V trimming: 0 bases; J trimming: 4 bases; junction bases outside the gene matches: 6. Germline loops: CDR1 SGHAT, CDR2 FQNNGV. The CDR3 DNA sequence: TGTGCCAGCAGCTTAGATGAGCCGGGACAGGGGGCAGATACGCAGTATTTT. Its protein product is CASSLDEPGQGADTQYF.

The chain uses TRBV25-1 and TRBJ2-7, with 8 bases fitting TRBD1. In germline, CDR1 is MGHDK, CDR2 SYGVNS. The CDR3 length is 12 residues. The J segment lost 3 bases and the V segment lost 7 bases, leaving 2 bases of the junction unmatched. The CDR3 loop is CASTGQGYEQYF. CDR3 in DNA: TGTGCCAGCACCGGACAGGGCTACGAGCAGTACTTC.

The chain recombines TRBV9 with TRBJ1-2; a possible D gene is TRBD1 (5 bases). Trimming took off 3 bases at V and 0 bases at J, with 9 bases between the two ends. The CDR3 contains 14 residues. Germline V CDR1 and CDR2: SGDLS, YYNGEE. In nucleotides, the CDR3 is TGTGCCAGCAGCGGTCGGACACCTAACTATGGCTACACCTTC. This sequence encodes CASSGRTPNYGYTF.

In nucleotides, the CDR3 is TGTGCCAGCAGCTCCAAGGGCGGGACAGGGTACCACGAGCAGTACTTC. Translating gives CASSSKGGTGYHEQYF. The J gene is TRBJ2-7, the V gene TRBV3-1 (or the pseudogene TRBV3-2), with 9 nucleotides matching TRBD1. Germline trimming cut 5 bases from V and 5 bases from J; bases unmatched to any gene: 13. Germline V gene lookup returns CDR1 LGHDT and CDR2 YNNKEL (reference sequence). The CDR3 consists of 16 residues.

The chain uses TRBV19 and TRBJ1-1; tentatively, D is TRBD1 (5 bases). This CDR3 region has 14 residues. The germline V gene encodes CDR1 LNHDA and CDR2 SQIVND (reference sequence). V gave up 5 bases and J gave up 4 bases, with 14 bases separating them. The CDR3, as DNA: TGTGCCAGTAGTCCACAGGCCTCGGGCACTGAAGCTTTCTTT. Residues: CASSPQASGTEAFF.

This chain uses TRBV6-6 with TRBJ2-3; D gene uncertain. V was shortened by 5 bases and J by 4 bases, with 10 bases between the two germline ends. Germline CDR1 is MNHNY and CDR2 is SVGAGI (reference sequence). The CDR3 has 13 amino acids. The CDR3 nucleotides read TGTGCCAGCAGTCGCGGCACAGCAGATACGCAGTATTTT. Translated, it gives CASSRGTADTQYF.

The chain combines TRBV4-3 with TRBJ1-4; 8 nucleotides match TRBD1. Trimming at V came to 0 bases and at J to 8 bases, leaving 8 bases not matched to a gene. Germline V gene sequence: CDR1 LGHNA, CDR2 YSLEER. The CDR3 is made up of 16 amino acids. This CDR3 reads CASSQDYRGFGEKLFF. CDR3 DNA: TGCGCCAGCAGCCAAGACTACAGGGGGTTCGGGGAAAAACTGTTTTTT.

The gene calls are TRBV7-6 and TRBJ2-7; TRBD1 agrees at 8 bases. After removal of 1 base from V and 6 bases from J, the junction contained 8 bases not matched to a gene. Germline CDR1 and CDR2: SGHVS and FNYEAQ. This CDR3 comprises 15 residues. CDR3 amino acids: CASSLGGQGSVEQYF. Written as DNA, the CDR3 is TGTGCCAGCAGCTTAGGAGGACAGGGTTCGGTCGAGCAGTACTTC.

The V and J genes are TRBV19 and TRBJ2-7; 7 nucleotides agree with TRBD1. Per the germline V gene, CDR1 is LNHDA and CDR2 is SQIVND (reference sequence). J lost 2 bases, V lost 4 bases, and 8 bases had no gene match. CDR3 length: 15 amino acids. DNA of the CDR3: TGTGCCAGTAGTACCCTTAGGGGGCCTCCCTACGAGCAGTACTTC. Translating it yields CASSTLRGPPYEQYF. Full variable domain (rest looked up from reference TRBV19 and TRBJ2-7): DGGITQSPKYLFRKEGQNVTLSCEQNLNHDAMYWYRQDPGQGLRLIYYSQIVNDFQKGDIAEGYSVSREKKESFPLTVTSAQKNPTAFYLCASSTLRGPPYEQYFGPGTRLTVT.

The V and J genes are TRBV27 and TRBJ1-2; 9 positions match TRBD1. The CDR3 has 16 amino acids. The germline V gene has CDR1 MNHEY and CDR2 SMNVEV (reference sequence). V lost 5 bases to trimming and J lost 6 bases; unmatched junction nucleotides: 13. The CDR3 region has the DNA TGTGCCAGCAGTCTCATTCCCGGGACAGGGAGTCATGGCTACACCTTC. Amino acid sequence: CASSLIPGTGSHGYTF.

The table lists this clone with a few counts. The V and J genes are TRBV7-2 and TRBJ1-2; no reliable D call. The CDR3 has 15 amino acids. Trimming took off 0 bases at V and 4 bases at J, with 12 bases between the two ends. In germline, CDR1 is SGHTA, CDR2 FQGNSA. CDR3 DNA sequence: TGTGCCAGCAGCTTAGCCAGGTCTACAAGCTATGGCTACACCTTC. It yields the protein CASSLARSTSYGYTF.

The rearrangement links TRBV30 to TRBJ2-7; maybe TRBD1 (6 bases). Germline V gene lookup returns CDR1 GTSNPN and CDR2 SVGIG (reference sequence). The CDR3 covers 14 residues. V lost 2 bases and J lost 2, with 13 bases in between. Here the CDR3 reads CAWSRGGITYEQYF. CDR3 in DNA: TGTGCCTGGAGTCGAGGGGGTATCACCTACGAGCAGTACTTC.

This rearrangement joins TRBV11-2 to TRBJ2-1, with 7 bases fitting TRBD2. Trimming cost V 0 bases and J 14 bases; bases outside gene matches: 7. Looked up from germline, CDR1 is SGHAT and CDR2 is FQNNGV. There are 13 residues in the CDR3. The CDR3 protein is CASSLEVAGRKFF. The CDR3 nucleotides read TGTGCCAGCAGCTTAGAGGTAGCGGGTCGTAAGTTCTTC.